The 8 T cell receptor beta chains below all came from one sample that was sequenced in a study of blood T cell repertoires in COVID-19. Sequencing used immunoSEQ multiplex PCR; TCRdb keeps in-frame clones, though not all of them. Counted here are tens of thousands of clones, 60% to 85% occurring once; the ten biggest clones make up around 50%. Sequencing input: peripheral blood. The receptor source for this set is a human donor in a cohort sampled during active COVID-19.

This chain joins TRBV19 and TRBJ1-1, with TRBD1 identical over 7 bases. Germline assignment: CDR1 LNHDA and CDR2 SQIVND (reference sequence). The CDR3 extends over 10 amino acids. This CDR3 is CVTGLPEAFF. CDR3 in DNA: TGTGTGACAGGGTTGCCTGAAGCTTTCTTT.

The chain links TRBV11-2 to TRBJ1-6, with D perhaps matching TRBD1 (6 bases). This CDR3 is built from 16 residues. Per germline, CDR1 SGHAT and CDR2 FQNNGV. The ends were cut back, 3 bases at V and 7 bases at J, with 16 bases in the middle. In nucleotides, the CDR3 is TGTGCCAGCAGCTTGAGCCCTACGGGACACAATTCACCCCTCCACTTT. Translated: CASSLSPTGHNSPLHF.

The J gene is TRBJ1-2, the V gene TRBV7-9; D gene ambiguous. V was trimmed by 5 bases and J by 2 bases, leaving 9 bases between them. Germline CDR1 and CDR2: SEHNR and FQNEAQ (reference sequence). The CDR3 runs to 13 residues. This CDR3 is CASSVGQNYGYTF. The CDR3, as DNA: TGTGCCAGCAGCGTAGGGCAGAACTATGGCTACACCTTC.

The chain is built from TRBV7-3 and TRBJ2-7; D gene uncertain. The CDR3 length is 13 residues. CDR1 and CDR2 from the germline V gene are SGHTA and FQGTGA. The germline V and J ends were trimmed by 3 bases and 10 bases, with 16 bases remaining between them. CDR3 coding DNA: TGTGCCAGCAGCTTTACTCCCTTAGCAGAACAGTACTTC. It encodes CASSFTPLAEQYF. The entire variable domain, with the rest obtained from reference TRBV7-3 and TRBJ2-7, is as follows: GAGVSQTPSNKVTEKGKYVELRCDPISGHTALYWYRQSLGQGPEFLIYFQGTGAADDSGLPNDRFFAVRPEGSVSTLKIQRTERGDSAVYLCASSFTPLAEQYFGPGTRLTVT.

The CDR3 region is CASRGGSWVDTQYF. As DNA, the CDR3 is TGTGCCAGCCGGGGCGGGAGTTGGGTAGATACGCAGTATTTT. The chain is built from TRBV6-5 and TRBJ2-3, with 7 bases identical to TRBD2. Trimming cost V 8 bases and J 5 bases; bases outside gene matches: 10. There are 14 residues in the CDR3. Germline CDR1 and CDR2: MNHEY and SVGAGI.

A few counts support this clone. The chain employs TRBV3-1 (or the pseudogene TRBV3-2) and TRBJ1-3; no firm D call. Germline V CDR1 and CDR2: LGHDT, YNNKEL (reference sequence). This CDR3 contains 14 residues. The V gene lost 4 bases and the J gene lost 11 bases, with 18 bases spanning the gap. The CDR3 sequence is CASSLTTRTGSIYF. The CDR3 nucleotides are TGTGCCAGCAGCCTAACTACCCGGACGGGGTCCATATATTTT.

The chain joins TRBV7-2 to TRBJ2-4; D is unclear. CDR3 length: 14 amino acids. V was shortened by 5 bases and J by 5 bases, with 13 bases between the two germline ends. Germline V CDR1 and CDR2: SGHTA, FQGNSA. The CDR3 nucleotides are TGTGCCAGCAGCCCGTGGGCAGGTCAAAACATTCAGTACTTC. This encodes CASSPWAGQNIQYF.

The rearrangement uses TRBV9 and TRBJ1-1; D not resolved. Germline-derived CDR1 and CDR2 are SGDLS and YYNGEE. Trimming shortened V by 4 bases and J by 1 base, and 14 bases separated the two germline ends. This CDR3 is built from 15 residues. CDR3 bases: TGTGCCAGCAGCCCCAGCGGGGTGGGGAACACTGAAGCTTTCTTT. Protein product: CASSPSGVGNTEAFF.